The sequence of this T cell receptor beta chain was determined in a study of control samples from healthy donors and cancer patients. This CDR3 comprises 14 residues. Trimming took off 0 bases at V and 3 bases at J, with 6 bases between the two ends. Germline V lookup: CDR1 KGHDR, CDR2 SFDVKD. Clones were read by immunoSEQ multiplex PCR, and TCRdb kept only the in-frame ones, dropping some. The sample yields about 250,000 clones, roughly 82% seen once. The chain carries TRBV24-1 and TRBJ2-3; D remains ambiguous. This receptor was obtained from a woman aged 55-70 years with lung cancer. The specimen was PBMCs. The CDR3 protein is CATSDLVRTDTQYF. DNA of the CDR3: TGTGCCACCAGTGATTTGGTACGGACAGATACGCAGTATTTT.